Shown below are 16 T cell receptor beta chains from a single sample sequenced in a study of cytomegalovirus exposure and HLA in healthy donors. In the PCR, 60 Vbeta and 13 Jbeta primers were used. Here immunoSEQ multiplex PCR was the method, and the copy in TCRdb shows in-frame clones only, minus some. The profile shows over 200,000 clones, approximately 87% of them singletons. Sequencing input: PBMCs. Receptors originate from a human donor in good health.

The chain uses TRBV19 and TRBJ1-5; 9 bases are a match to TRBD1. Looked up from germline, CDR1 is LNHDA and CDR2 is SQIVND (reference sequence). The CDR3 spans 16 residues. V was pared by 8 bases and J by 1 base, with 9 bases of the junction left unmatched. The CDR3 is CASHRGLSWSNQPQHF. CDR3 coding DNA: TGTGCCAGTCACAGGGGGCTCAGCTGGAGCAATCAGCCCCAGCATTTT.

This chain joins TRBV28 and TRBJ2-7; D not resolved. The V end lost 4 bases, the J end lost 3 bases, and 4 bases lay between the germline ends. This CDR3 is built from 11 residues. Germline V gene sequence: CDR1 MDHEN, CDR2 SYDVKM. DNA for the CDR3: TGTGCCAGCAGTTCTTACTACGAGCAGTACTTC. This translates into CASSSYYEQYF.

This clone was observed a few times. This rearrangement joins TRBV6-5 to TRBJ1-1, with D possibly matching TRBD1 (5 bases). The germline V and J ends were trimmed by 7 bases and 6 bases, with 15 bases remaining between them. CDR1 and CDR2 (germline): MNHEY, SVGAGI. This CDR3 has 13 residues. The CDR3 region is CASKLGLVAEAFF. DNA for the CDR3: TGTGCCAGCAAACTGGGGCTGGTGGCTGAAGCTTTCTTT.

Concerning this clone: The same CDR3 also results from other DNA sequences found in this sample. The genes are TRBV5-1 and TRBJ2-7; TRBD2 matches at 11 bases. Germline lookup yields CDR1 SGHRS and CDR2 YFSETQ. Unmatched junction bases numbered 3, after V lost 4 bases and J lost 3 bases. The CDR3 spans 14 residues. The CDR3 spells CASSLGTSGYEQYF. For the CDR3, the DNA is TGCGCCAGCAGCCTGGGGACTAGCGGCTACGAGCAGTACTTC.

Only a few counts were recorded for this clone. The chain employs TRBV5-4 and TRBJ1-5; D is perhaps TRBD1 (5 bases). There are 20 residues in the CDR3. The V end was cut by 3 bases, the J end by 2 bases, with 27 bases between. Germline V gene sequence: CDR1 SGHNT, CDR2 YYREEE (reference sequence). The CDR3 reads CASSSHITDSRVLGNQPQHF. DNA of the CDR3: TGTGCCAGCAGCTCACACATTACCGACAGTAGGGTCCTTGGCAATCAGCCCCAGCATTTT.

The chain employs TRBV5-1 and TRBJ2-1; TRBD1 matches 10 bases. The CDR3 has 15 residues. Germline V gene sequence: CDR1 SGHRS, CDR2 YFSETQ. V lost 2 bases, J lost 4 bases, and 3 bases stayed unmatched. CDR3 amino acids: CASSFSGQGYNEQFF. The CDR3, as DNA: TGCGCCAGCAGCTTCTCGGGACAGGGGTACAATGAGCAGTTCTTC.

The rearrangement joins TRBV5-4 to TRBJ1-4, with 7 bases matching TRBD1. The junction had 9 bases not matched to a gene; V was cut back by 4 bases and J by 6 bases. Germline V gene lookup returns CDR1 SGHNT and CDR2 YYREEE (reference sequence). The CDR3 contains 15 residues. CDR3 DNA sequence: TGTGCCAGCAGCGACAGGGAGTCCTTAGATGAAAAACTGTTTTTT. Translating it yields CASSDRESLDEKLFF.

This chain uses TRBV15 with TRBJ1-5, with a possible D match to TRBD1 (6 bases). Germline lookup yields CDR1 LNHNV and CDR2 YYDKDF (reference sequence). This CDR3 is 16 amino acids long. The germline V and J ends were trimmed by 0 bases and 4 bases, with 13 bases remaining between them. CDR3 region: CATSRDHRTANQPQHF. The CDR3 DNA follows: TGTGCCACCAGCAGAGATCATCGGACAGCGAATCAGCCCCAGCATTTT.

Concerning this clone: A read error may produce the germline difference seen at one junction end. This chain uses TRBV7-7 with TRBJ2-1; 14 nucleotides agree with TRBD2. The CDR3 loop spans 19 amino acids. Looked up from germline, CDR1 is SSHAT and CDR2 is FNYEAQ (reference sequence). In DNA, the CDR3 is TGTGCTAGCAGCTTTGGGACTAGCGGGAGACCCAGCTCCTACAATGAGCAGTTCTTC. This gives the protein CASSFGTSGRPSSYNEQFF. Full variable domain (missing parts from reference TRBV7-7 and TRBJ2-1): GAGVSQSPRYKVTKRGQDVTLRCDPISSHATLYWYQQALGQGPEFLTYFNYEAQPDKSGLPSDRFSAERPEGSISTLTIQRTEQRDSAMYRCASSFGTSGRPSSYNEQFFGPGTRLTVL.

This chain uses TRBV19 with TRBJ2-7, with D perhaps TRBD1 (6 bases). This CDR3 spans 14 amino acids. The V gene lost 6 bases and the J gene lost 0 bases, with 12 bases spanning the gap. Germline CDR1 and CDR2: LNHDA and SQIVND (reference sequence). The CDR3 region has the DNA TGTGCCAGTAGGTACACAGGGACCTCCTACGAGCAGTACTTC. This translates into CASRYTGTSYEQYF.

This clone was picked up a small number of times. The V call is TRBV25-1, the J call TRBJ2-5; tentatively, D is TRBD1 (5 bases). V was trimmed by 2 bases and J by 2 bases, leaving 9 bases between them. CDR1 and CDR2 from the germline V gene are MGHDK and SYGVNS. The CDR3 loop spans 14 amino acids. The CDR3: CASSEQQAQETQYF. The CDR3 region has the DNA TGTGCCAGCAGTGAACAACAGGCACAAGAGACCCAGTACTTC.

The gene calls are TRBV27 and TRBJ1-2; the match to TRBD1 covers 10 bases. V trimming: 6 bases; J trimming: 2 bases; junction bases outside the gene matches: 12. In germline, CDR1 is MNHEY, CDR2 SMNVEV (reference sequence). This CDR3 is 17 amino acids long. The CDR3 bases are TGTGCCAGCAGCTCACTGGGACAGGGGTCACCAAACTATGGCTACACCTTC. Translation: CASSSLGQGSPNYGYTF.

This chain uses TRBV10-3 with TRBJ1-2; the match to TRBD1 covers 7 bases. V lost 7 bases, J lost 8 bases, and 7 bases stayed unmatched. Per the germline V gene, CDR1 is ENHRY and CDR2 is SYGVKD. There are 12 residues in the CDR3. The CDR3 region has the DNA TGTGCCATCATCACGACAGGGAGAGGCTACACCTTC. Its protein product is CAIITTGRGYTF.

The chain recombines TRBV9 with TRBJ2-1, with a possible D match to TRBD1 (6 bases). Per the germline V gene, CDR1 is SGDLS and CDR2 is YYNGEE. The CDR3 sequence is 15 residues long. Deletions cut 0 bases from V and 4 bases from J, with 11 bases between. CDR3 region: CASSVEDRNYNEQFF. Here the CDR3 DNA reads TGTGCCAGCAGCGTAGAAGACAGGAATTACAATGAGCAGTTCTTC.

This clone was observed a few times. The chain has TRBV6-5 and TRBJ2-7; 9 nucleotides match TRBD2. The CDR3 length is 15 residues. The V segment lost 5 bases and the J segment 5 bases; nucleotides outside the gene matches: 10. The V gene's germline CDR1 is MNHEY and CDR2 SVGAGI. CDR3 amino acids: CASSALAGGGNEQYF. For the CDR3, the DNA is TGTGCCAGCAGTGCACTAGCGGGCGGGGGAAACGAGCAGTACTTC.

The chain couples TRBV5-4 to TRBJ2-5; 7 bases line up with TRBD1. Germline CDR1 reads SGHNT; CDR2 reads YYREEE (reference sequence). The CDR3 is 16 residues long. With V trimmed by 1 base and J by 1 base, 7 bases remained unmatched. This CDR3 reads CASSLRVTGSQETQYF. The CDR3, as DNA: TGTGCCAGCAGCTTGAGGGTGACAGGGAGCCAAGAGACCCAGTACTTC.